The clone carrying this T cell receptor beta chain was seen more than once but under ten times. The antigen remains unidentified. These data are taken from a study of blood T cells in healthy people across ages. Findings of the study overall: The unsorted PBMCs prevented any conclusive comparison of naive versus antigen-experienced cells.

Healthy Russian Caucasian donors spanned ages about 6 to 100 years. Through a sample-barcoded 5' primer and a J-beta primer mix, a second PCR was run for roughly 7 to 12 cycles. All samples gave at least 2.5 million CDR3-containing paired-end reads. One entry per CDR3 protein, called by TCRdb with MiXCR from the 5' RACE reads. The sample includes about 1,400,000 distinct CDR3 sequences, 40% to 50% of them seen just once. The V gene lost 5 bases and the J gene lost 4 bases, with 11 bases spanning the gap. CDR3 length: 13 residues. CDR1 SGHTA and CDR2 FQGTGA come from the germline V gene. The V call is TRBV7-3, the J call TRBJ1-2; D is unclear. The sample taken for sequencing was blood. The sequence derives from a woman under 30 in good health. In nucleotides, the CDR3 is TGTGCCAGCAGCCGTGAGGTCAGCTATGGCTACACCTTC. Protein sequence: CASSREVSYGYTF.